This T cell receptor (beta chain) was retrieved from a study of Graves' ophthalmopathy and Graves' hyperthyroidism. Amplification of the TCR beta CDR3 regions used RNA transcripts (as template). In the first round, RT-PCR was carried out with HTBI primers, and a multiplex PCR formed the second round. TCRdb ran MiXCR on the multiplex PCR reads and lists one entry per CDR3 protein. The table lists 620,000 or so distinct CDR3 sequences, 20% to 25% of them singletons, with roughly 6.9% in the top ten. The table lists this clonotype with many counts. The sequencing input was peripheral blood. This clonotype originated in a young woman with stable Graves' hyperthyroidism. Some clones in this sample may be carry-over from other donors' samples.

DNA of the CDR3: TGTGCCAGCAGCCCGGGACAAATCAATCAGCCCCAGCATTTT. This gives the protein CASSPGQINQPQHF. The chain is built from TRBV28 and TRBJ1-5; the D gene is possibly TRBD1 (6 bases). The CDR3 is made up of 14 amino acids. The germline V and J ends were trimmed by 6 bases and 3 bases, with 12 bases remaining between them. Per germline, CDR1 MDHEN and CDR2 SYDVKM.